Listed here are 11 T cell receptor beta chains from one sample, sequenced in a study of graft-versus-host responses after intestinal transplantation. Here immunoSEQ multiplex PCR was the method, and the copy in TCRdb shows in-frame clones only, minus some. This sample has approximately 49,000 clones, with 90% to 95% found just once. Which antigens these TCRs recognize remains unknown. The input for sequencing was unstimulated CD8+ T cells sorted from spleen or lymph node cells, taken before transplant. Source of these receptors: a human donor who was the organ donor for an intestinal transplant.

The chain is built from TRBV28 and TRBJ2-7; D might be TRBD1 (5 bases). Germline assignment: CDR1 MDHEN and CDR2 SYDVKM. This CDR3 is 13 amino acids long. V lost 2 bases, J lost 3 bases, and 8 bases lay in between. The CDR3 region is CASSLPDSYEQYF. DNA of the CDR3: TGTGCCAGCAGTTTACCCGACAGCTACGAGCAGTACTTC. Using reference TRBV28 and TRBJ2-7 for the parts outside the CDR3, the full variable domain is DVKVTQSSRYLVKRTGEKVFLECVQDMDHENMFWYRQDPGLGLRLIYFSYDVKMKEKGDIPEGYSVSREKKERFSLILESASTNQTSMYLCASSLPDSYEQYFGPGTRLTVT.

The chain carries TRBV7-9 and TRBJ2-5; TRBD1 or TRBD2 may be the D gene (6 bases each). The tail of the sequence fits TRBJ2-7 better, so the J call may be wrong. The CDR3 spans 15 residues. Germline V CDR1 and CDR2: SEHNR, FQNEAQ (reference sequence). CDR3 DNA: TGTGCCAGCAGCCAAACGAGGGGGGTCTCCTACGAGCAGTACTTC. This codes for CASSQTRGVSYEQYF.

The CDR3 sequence: CASSTPVGGGGNTIYF. The DNA for the CDR3 is TGTGCCAGCAGTACCCCGGTAGGGGGTGGTGGAAACACCATATATTTT. This chain links TRBV28 with TRBJ1-3; the D gene is possibly TRBD1 (6 bases). The CDR3 extends over 16 amino acids. The V and J ends lost 5 bases and 3 bases respectively, with 17 bases between them. Germline V lookup: CDR1 MDHEN, CDR2 SYDVKM.

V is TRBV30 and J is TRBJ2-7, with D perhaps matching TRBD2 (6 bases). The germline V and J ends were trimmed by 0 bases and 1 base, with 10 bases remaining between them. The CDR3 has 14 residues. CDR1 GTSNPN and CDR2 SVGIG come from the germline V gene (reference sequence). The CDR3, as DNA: TGTGCCTGGAGTGTCCCGGGGGATTCCTACGAGCAGTACTTC. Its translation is CAWSVPGDSYEQYF.

The CDR3 region is CASSVGDRGPSDTQYF. Written as DNA, the CDR3 is TGTGCCAGCAGCGTAGGGGACAGGGGGCCCTCAGATACGCAGTATTTT. The V and J genes are TRBV9 and TRBJ2-3; 12 nucleotides align to TRBD1. The V and J ends lost 0 bases and 4 bases, in that order; junction bases with no gene match: 3. The CDR3 contains 16 residues. The germline V gene encodes CDR1 SGDLS and CDR2 YYNGEE. The full variable domain, its missing parts supplied by reference TRBV9 and TRBJ2-3, is DSGVTQTPKHLITATGQRVTLRCSPRSGDLSVYWYQQSLDQGLQFLIQYYNGEERAKGNILERFSAQQFPDLHSELNLSSLELGDSALYFCASSVGDRGPSDTQYFGPGTRLTVL.

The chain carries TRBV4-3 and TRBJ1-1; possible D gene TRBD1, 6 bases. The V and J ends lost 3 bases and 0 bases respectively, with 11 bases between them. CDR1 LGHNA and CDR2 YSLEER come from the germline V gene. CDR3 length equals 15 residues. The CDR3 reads CASSHGQGLNTEAFF. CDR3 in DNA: TGCGCCAGCAGCCACGGGCAGGGGTTGAACACTGAAGCTTTCTTT.

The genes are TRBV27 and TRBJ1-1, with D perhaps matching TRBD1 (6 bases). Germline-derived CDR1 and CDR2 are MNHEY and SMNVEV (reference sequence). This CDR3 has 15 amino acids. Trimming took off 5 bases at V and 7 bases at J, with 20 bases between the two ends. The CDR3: CASSPTWGGQGEAFF. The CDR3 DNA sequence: TGTGCCAGCAGTCCCACTTGGGGGGGCCAGGGTGAAGCTTTCTTT.

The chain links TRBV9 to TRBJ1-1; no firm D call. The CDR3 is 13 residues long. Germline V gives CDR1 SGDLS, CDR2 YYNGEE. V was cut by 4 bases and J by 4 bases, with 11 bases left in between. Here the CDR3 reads CASSPVSGTEAFF. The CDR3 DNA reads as TGTGCCAGCAGCCCCGTCTCGGGCACTGAAGCTTTCTTT.

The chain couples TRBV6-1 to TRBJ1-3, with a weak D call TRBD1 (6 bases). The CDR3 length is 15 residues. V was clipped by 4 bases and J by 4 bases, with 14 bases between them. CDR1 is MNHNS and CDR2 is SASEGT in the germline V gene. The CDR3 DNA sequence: TGTGCCAGCAGTGCAACAGGGTGGACGGGAAACACCATATATTTT. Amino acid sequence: CASSATGWTGNTIYF.

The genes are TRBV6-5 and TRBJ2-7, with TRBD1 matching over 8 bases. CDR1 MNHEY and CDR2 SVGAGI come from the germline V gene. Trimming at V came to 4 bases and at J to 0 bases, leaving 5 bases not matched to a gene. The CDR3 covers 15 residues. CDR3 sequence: CASSSGTGSSYEQYF. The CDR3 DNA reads TGTGCCAGCAGTTCGGGGACAGGAAGCTCCTACGAGCAGTACTTC.

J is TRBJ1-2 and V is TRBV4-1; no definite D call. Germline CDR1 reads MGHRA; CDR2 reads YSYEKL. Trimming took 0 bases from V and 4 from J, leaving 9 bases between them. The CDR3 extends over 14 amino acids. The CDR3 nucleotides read TGCGCCAGCAGCCAAGAGGCGAACCCCTATGGCTACACCTTC. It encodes CASSQEANPYGYTF.